This T cell receptor beta chain appears in the sequencing data of a study of blood T cell repertoires in COVID-19. The CDR3 consists of 18 residues. V gave up 0 bases and J gave up 1 base, with 17 bases separating them. CDR1 and CDR2 from the germline V gene are LGHNA and YNFKEQ. Per the original data handling: For nucleated cells, counts were estimated from reference gene primer amplification. Clones were read by immunoSEQ multiplex PCR, and TCRdb kept only the in-frame ones, dropping some. The V and J calls and clone size are taken from that table; D and trimming were inferred from the DNA. Of about 250,000 clones detected, about 88% appear once; the ten largest clones hold 3%. Two negative PCRs, clearance, or symptom resolution had been documented for recovered Cohort 3 donors.

The sequencing sample was made of PBMCs or T cells enriched from blood (not recorded which). The rearrangement uses TRBV4-2 and TRBJ2-3; weak D call: TRBD2 (6 bases). The TCR originated in a woman aged 45-59 years who had recovered from COVID-19. CDR3 in amino acids: CASSQDPTGELGTDTQYF. The CDR3 DNA is TGTGCCAGCAGCCAAGATCCTACGGGGGAGCTAGGCACAGATACGCAGTATTTT.